The 20 T cell receptor beta chains below were found in one sample sequenced in a study of T cell changes during pregnancy in multiple sclerosis. Assay: immunoSEQ multiplex PCR; the TCRdb copy retains only in-frame clones and omits some. This sample yields 55,000 or so clones, of which about 92% are seen a single time; approximately 0.6% belongs to the top ten. The sample in question was CD4+ T cells from peripheral blood mononuclear cells, obtained after pregnancy. These receptors all come from a female donor with multiple sclerosis, enrolled in a pregnancy study.

The chain carries TRBV5-6 and TRBJ1-2; weak D call: TRBD1 (5 bases). CDR1 and CDR2 (germline): SGHDT, YYEEEE. The CDR3 covers 17 residues. V was pared by 1 base and J by 1 base, with 17 bases between. Here the CDR3 reads CASSLSTEEIYNYGYTF. DNA of the CDR3: TGTGCCAGCAGCTTGTCGACAGAAGAAATTTATAACTATGGCTACACCTTC.

The chain uses TRBV6-1 and TRBJ1-1; TRBD1 might be the D (5 bases). The CDR3 length is 14 residues. Trimming took off 6 bases at V and 0 bases at J, with 11 bases between the two ends. CDR1 and CDR2 (germline): MNHNS, SASEGT. In DNA, the CDR3 is TGTGCCAGCAGGCTCGACAGACTGAACACTGAAGCTTTCTTT. Protein: CASRLDRLNTEAFF.

The J gene is TRBJ2-1, the V gene TRBV7-3; 7 positions match TRBD2. The CDR3 contains 14 residues. CDR1 SGHTA and CDR2 FQGTGA come from the germline V gene. Unmatched junction bases numbered 7, after V lost 6 bases and J lost 5 bases. The CDR3 coding sequence is TGTGCCAGCAGTCCTCCGGGACTAAACAATGAGCAGTTCTTC. This gives the protein CASSPPGLNNEQFF.

This chain joins TRBV7-8 and TRBJ2-5, with a possible D match to TRBD2 (5 bases). The germline gives CDR1 SGHVS, CDR2 FQNEAQ. The CDR3 is made up of 14 amino acids. The V gene lost 2 bases and the J gene lost 5 bases, with 12 bases spanning the gap. CDR3 in DNA: TGTGCCAGCAGCTTACGCAGCGGAGGTGAGACCCAGTACTTC. It yields the protein CASSLRSGGETQYF. Full variable domain (missing parts from reference TRBV7-8 and TRBJ2-5): GAGVSQSPRYKVAKRGQDVALRCDPISGHVSLFWYQQALGQGPEFLTYFQNEAQLDKSGLPSDRFFAERPEGSVSTLKIQRTQQEDSAVYLCASSLRSGGETQYFGPGTRLLVL.

The V call is TRBV9, the J call TRBJ1-1; tentative D call: TRBD1 (5 bases). The CDR3 spans 14 residues. V was shortened by 4 bases and J by 4 bases, with 14 bases between the two germline ends. The V gene's germline CDR1 is SGDLS and CDR2 YYNGEE. As DNA, the CDR3 is TGTGCCAGCAGCCAACAACAGGCAGGCACTGAAGCTTTCTTT. Translation gives CASSQQQAGTEAFF.

The V gene is TRBV27, the J gene TRBJ1-1, with D perhaps matching TRBD1 (5 bases). This CDR3 comprises 17 residues. Germline V lookup: CDR1 MNHEY, CDR2 SMNVEV (reference sequence). V shed 5 bases and J shed 6 bases, with 25 bases lying between them. Here the CDR3 DNA reads TGTGCCAGCAGTCTTATGGGGAGGAGGGGTATCAAGCCTGAAGCTTTCTTT. It encodes CASSLMGRRGIKPEAFF.

Only a few counts were recorded for this clone. This chain joins TRBV6-1 and TRBJ2-1; 9 bases line up with TRBD1. CDR1 MNHNS and CDR2 SASEGT come from the germline V gene. Trimming cost V 0 bases and J 4 bases; bases outside gene matches: 13. The CDR3 length is 19 residues. The CDR3 region is CASSEAQSRGQGRYNEQFF. The CDR3 bases are TGTGCCAGCAGTGAAGCGCAAAGTAGGGGACAGGGAAGATACAATGAGCAGTTCTTC.

This chain joins TRBV5-1 and TRBJ2-1; TRBD2 matches 11 bases. This CDR3 has 17 residues. Germline assignment: CDR1 SGHRS and CDR2 YFSETQ. Unmatched junction bases numbered 8, after V lost 0 bases and J lost 6 bases. CDR3 coding DNA: TGCGCCAGCAGCTTGGTTGGCGGTACTAGCGGGGGCAATGAGCAGTTCTTC. Protein product: CASSLVGGTSGGNEQFF.

The genes are TRBV5-3 and TRBJ2-7; D is ambiguous. TRBV5-3 is sorted into the ORF group, with uncertain function. This CDR3 region has 11 residues. Trimming stripped 5 bases from V and 3 bases from J, with 6 bases between. CDR3 region: CARRRGYEQYF. The CDR3 DNA sequence: TGTGCCAGAAGACGCGGCTACGAGCAGTACTTC.

The gene calls are TRBV10-3 and TRBJ2-1, with a possible D match to TRBD2 (5 bases). The CDR3 runs to 13 residues. The germline V and J ends were trimmed by 6 bases and 5 bases, with 11 bases remaining between them. In germline, CDR1 is ENHRY, CDR2 SYGVKD. The CDR3 reads CAIRQLDHNEQFF. The CDR3 coding sequence is TGTGCCATCAGACAACTAGACCACAATGAGCAGTTCTTC.

The chain uses TRBV7-2 and TRBJ2-1; D possibly corresponds to TRBD1 (5 bases). V lost 5 bases and J 9 bases, leaving 11 bases between the germline ends. The CDR3 contains 12 residues. The germline CDR1 and CDR2 sequences are SGHTA and FQGNSA. CDR3 DNA sequence: TGTGCCAGCAGCCTTACAGGTGTTGAGCAGTTCTTC. Translated: CASSLTGVEQFF.

As DNA, the CDR3 is TGCGCCAGCAGCCAAGAATTGGGGACAGGGGGCGACGAGCAGTACTTC. It encodes CASSQELGTGGDEQYF. The rearrangement links TRBV4-3 to TRBJ2-7; TRBD1 matches at 12 bases. Germline V lookup: CDR1 LGHNA, CDR2 YSLEER. The CDR3 covers 16 residues. Trimming at V came to 0 bases and at J to 5 bases, leaving 5 bases not matched to a gene.

The chain recombines TRBV4-2 with TRBJ2-3; a possible D gene is TRBD2 (7 bases). The germline V gene encodes CDR1 LGHNA and CDR2 YNFKEQ. There are 17 residues in the CDR3. Trimming took 4 bases from V and 5 from J, leaving 22 bases between them. The CDR3 region has the DNA TGTGCCAGCAGCCCTAATCCCAGACAGGCGGGGGAAGATACGCAGTATTTT. It encodes CASSPNPRQAGEDTQYF.

The V call is TRBV12-1, the J call TRBJ1-1. TRBV12-1 is classified as a pseudogene. The CDR3 loop spans 15 amino acids. CDR3 DNA: TGTGCCAGCAGCCCAATACCTGGGAGGGTCACTGAAGCTTTCTTT. It yields the protein CASSPIPGRVTEAFF.

V is TRBV9 and J is TRBJ2-1; 9 bases fit TRBD2. V was pared by 3 bases and J by 7 bases, with 8 bases of the junction left unmatched. Germline assignment: CDR1 SGDLS and CDR2 YYNGEE. The CDR3 spans 15 residues. The CDR3 bases are TGTGCCAGCAGCGGAGCTGCGGGGGGGCGGAATGAGCAGTTCTTC. Its translation: CASSGAAGGRNEQFF.

The chain links TRBV27 to TRBJ1-1, with D uncertain. CDR3 size: 13 residues. Germline CDR1 MNHEY, CDR2 SMNVEV (reference sequence). The V gene lost 3 bases and the J gene lost 2 bases, with 7 bases spanning the gap. The CDR3 DNA reads as TGTGCCAGCAGTTTTGTCCCTAACACTGAAGCTTTCTTT. Translated: CASSFVPNTEAFF.

V usage is TRBV10-3 and J usage is TRBJ1-1; the D gene is possibly TRBD1 (5 bases). CDR3 length: 15 residues. The germline V gene encodes CDR1 ENHRY and CDR2 SYGVKD. The V end lost 10 bases, the J end lost 1 base, and 19 bases lay between the germline ends. Here the CDR3 reads CATEDTGLSNTEAFF. The CDR3 region has the DNA TGTGCCACCGAAGATACGGGACTTTCGAACACTGAAGCTTTCTTT.

J is TRBJ2-5 and V is TRBV6-1; 10 nucleotides agree with TRBD1. V trimming: 1 base; J trimming: 7 bases; junction bases outside the gene matches: 9. This CDR3 is built from 16 residues. Germline CDR1 and CDR2: MNHNS and SASEGT. Here the CDR3 reads CASSEGLGQGVGTQYF. CDR3 bases: TGTGCCAGCAGTGAAGGCCTAGGACAGGGGGTGGGGACCCAGTACTTC.

This chain links TRBV9 with TRBJ1-4, with 9 positions matching TRBD1. The CDR3 spans 20 residues. V trimming: 4 bases; J trimming: 7 bases; junction bases outside the gene matches: 23. CDR1 and CDR2 from the germline V gene are SGDLS and YYNGEE. The CDR3 bases are TGTGCCAGCAGCCCAAATTTGGGGCCGGGACAGGGAGGGTCAATTGAAAAACTGTTTTTT. It encodes CASSPNLGPGQGGSIEKLFF.

The V gene is TRBV9, the J gene TRBJ1-4, with 8 bases matching TRBD1. Germline CDR1 reads SGDLS; CDR2 reads YYNGEE. V dropped 2 bases and J dropped 8; count of bases not matched to a gene: 8. There are 15 residues in the CDR3. In DNA, the CDR3 is TGTGCCAGCAGCGTTCTCCAGGGGGCAGGGGAAAAACTGTTTTTT. Translated, it gives CASSVLQGAGEKLFF.